What follows are 25 T cell receptor beta chains derived from one specimen sequenced in a study of Graves' ophthalmopathy and Graves' hyperthyroidism. The authors amplified TCR beta CDR3 regions, and they did so from RNA transcripts for repertoire sequencing. The first round was an RT-PCR with HTBI primers, and the second round was a multiplex PCR. Via MiXCR, TCRdb re-called the multiplex PCR reads, giving one row per CDR3 protein. The data hold some 1.1 million distinct CDR3 sequences, with about two fifths observed a single time. Sequenced sample: peripheral blood or thyroid tissue (not recorded which). Receptors were obtained from an adult man with Graves' hyperthyroidism.

This clonotype was seen ten or more times. J is TRBJ1-2 and V is TRBV20-1; 10 nucleotides agree with TRBD1. CDR3 length equals 14 residues. The ends lost 2 bases at V and 8 bases at J; junction bases unmatched: 8. Looked up from germline, CDR1 is DFQATT and CDR2 is SNEGSKA (reference sequence). CDR3 DNA: TGCAGTGCTAGACTGGACAGGGGGTTTTACGGCTACACCTTC. This translates into CSARLDRGFYGYTF.

The genes are TRBV25-1 and TRBJ1-2, with unresolved D. CDR3 size: 13 residues. The germline V and J ends were trimmed by 7 bases and 3 bases, with 12 bases remaining between them. CDR1 and CDR2 from the germline V gene are MGHDK and SYGVNS. CDR3 sequence: CASINARDYGYTF. CDR3 coding DNA: TGTGCCAGCATCAATGCCCGGGACTATGGCTACACCTTC.

This clonotype was seen at least ten times. The chain carries TRBV20-1 and TRBJ2-5; 7 nucleotides agree with TRBD1. The CDR3 contains 16 residues. Germline V gene lookup returns CDR1 DFQATT and CDR2 SNEGSKA (reference sequence). The trim removed 6 bases at V and 4 bases at J, leaving 17 bases unmatched. The CDR3 protein is CSARAWATGERETQYF. In nucleotides, the CDR3 is TGCAGTGCCCGAGCGTGGGCCACAGGGGAAAGAGAGACCCAGTACTTC.

This clonotype was seen a handful of times. The chain is built from TRBV5-1 and TRBJ2-2; tentatively, D is TRBD1 or TRBD2 (6 bases each). Trimming left V 5 bases short and J 0 bases short, with 11 bases between. CDR3 size: 15 residues. Germline V gives CDR1 SGHRS, CDR2 YFSETQ. The CDR3 nucleotides are TGCGCCAGCAGTTGGGGGGCGACGAACACCGGGGAGCTGTTTTTT. It translates to CASSWGATNTGELFF.

This clonotype was counted at least ten times. V gene TRBV24-1 combines with J gene TRBJ1-2; 9 nucleotides line up with TRBD1. Trimming took 5 bases from V and 5 from J; bases not matched to a gene: 2. Germline V gene lookup returns CDR1 KGHDR and CDR2 SFDVKD. The CDR3 extends over 13 amino acids. The CDR3 nucleotides are TGTGCCACCAGTGGACAGGGGGAGTATGGCTACACCTTC. It yields the protein CATSGQGEYGYTF.

V and J are TRBV27 and TRBJ2-7; tentatively, D is TRBD1 (5 bases). The CDR3 covers 14 residues. V was trimmed by 5 bases and J by 6 bases, leaving 17 bases between them. Per the germline V gene, CDR1 is MNHEY and CDR2 is SMNVEV (reference sequence). The CDR3 region is CASSPTVDRREQYF. The CDR3 DNA follows: TGTGCCAGCAGTCCGACAGTCGACCGCCGCGAGCAGTACTTC.

This clonotype occurred many times. V is TRBV9 and J is TRBJ1-1, with unresolved D. V was clipped by 4 bases and J by 7 bases, with 14 bases between them. CDR1 SGDLS and CDR2 YYNGEE come from the germline V gene. CDR3 length equals 13 residues. In DNA form, the CDR3 reads TGTGCCAGCAGCCCCTTCTCGGGCCGTGAAGCTTTCTTT. Translated: CASSPFSGREAFF.

This clonotype was found many times. V and J are TRBV7-8 and TRBJ1-1; D gene ambiguous. There are 15 residues in the CDR3. The germline gives CDR1 SGHVS, CDR2 FQNEAQ. V was clipped by 5 bases and J by 1 base, with 14 bases between them. In DNA, the CDR3 is TGTGCCAGCAGCCCCTATCCTACCGGGAACACTGAAGCTTTCTTT. Its translation is CASSPYPTGNTEAFF.

The rearrangement links TRBV7-8 to TRBJ2-7; D is possibly TRBD2 (6 bases). There are 16 residues in the CDR3. Germline CDR1 reads SGHVS; CDR2 reads FQNEAQ. The germline V and J ends were trimmed by 2 bases and 0 bases, with 14 bases remaining between them. The CDR3 reads CASSLFAGPSSYEQYF. The CDR3, as DNA: TGTGCCAGCAGCTTATTTGCGGGACCAAGCTCCTACGAGCAGTACTTC.

The V gene is TRBV6-6, the J gene TRBJ1-6; D uncertain. The CDR3 totals 14 residues. The V end was cut by 6 bases, the J end by 5 bases, with 11 bases between. Germline V gene sequence: CDR1 MNHNY, CDR2 SVGAGI (reference sequence). The CDR3 bases are TGTGCCAGCAGCCGTACGGATAATAATTCACCCCTCCACTTT. Encoded protein: CASSRTDNNSPLHF.

This clonotype was seen repeatedly, ten times or more. The chain uses TRBV7-9 and TRBJ2-6; D gene uncertain. The CDR3 is 14 residues long. Germline CDR1 reads SEHNR; CDR2 reads FQNEAQ (reference sequence). The ends were cut back, 3 bases at V and 4 bases at J, with 7 bases in the middle. The DNA of the CDR3 is TGTGCCAGCAGCTTCTCGGTCGGGGCCAACGTCCTGACTTTC. Translating it yields CASSFSVGANVLTF.

The rearrangement uses TRBV25-1 and TRBJ1-1; D is possibly TRBD1 (6 bases). The V end lost 6 bases, the J end lost 2 bases, and 16 bases lay between the germline ends. CDR1 is MGHDK, CDR2 SYGVNS, per germline. CDR3 length: 15 amino acids. CDR3 region: CASSVSGTQNTEAFF. Written as DNA, the CDR3 is TGTGCCAGCAGCGTCTCCGGGACACAAAACACTGAAGCTTTCTTT.

As regards this clonotype: Just one base apart from a much larger clone, this may be a read error. V usage is TRBV6-1 and J usage is TRBJ2-5; a possible D gene is TRBD1 (6 bases). This CDR3 contains 14 residues. Germline V gives CDR1 MNHNS, CDR2 SASEGT. The CDR3 DNA reads as TGTGCCAGCAGTCCCAGGGGCAGACAAGACACCCAGTACTTC. Translation gives CASSPRGRQDTQYF.

The chain employs TRBV10-3 and TRBJ1-5; D is uncertain. V was clipped by 7 bases and J by 2 bases, with 6 bases between them. Looked up from germline, CDR1 is ENHRY and CDR2 is SYGVKD. The CDR3 length is 12 residues. CDR3 protein: CAITRGNQPQHF. Written as DNA, the CDR3 is TGTGCCATCACTCGGGGCAATCAGCCCCAGCATTTT.

This clonotype was seen at least ten times. This rearrangement joins TRBV13 to TRBJ1-4; the match to TRBD1 covers 7 bases. The length of the CDR3 is 13 residues. The ends lost 7 bases at V and 8 bases at J; junction bases unmatched: 7. Germline V lookup: CDR1 PRHDT, CDR2 FYEKMQ (reference sequence). CDR3 amino acids: CASIGLDREKLFF. CDR3 in DNA: TGTGCCAGCATCGGGTTGGACAGGGAAAAACTGTTTTTT.

On this clonotype itself: The CDR3 end shows no conserved phenylalanine or tryptophan, and so a read error is likely. No DNA is shown, since the ends of the CDR3 on it are uncertain; the CDR3 is the one TCRdb lists. V is TRBV20-1 and J is TRBJ2-5; the D segment call TRBD2 is taken from the table without a DNA check. Germline CDR1 DFQATT, CDR2 SNEGSKA (reference sequence). The CDR3 totals 11 residues, both ends included. The CDR3 sequence is CSARVAGPPSL.

V is TRBV7-9 and J is TRBJ1-2, with D perhaps TRBD1 (5 bases). This CDR3 is 15 amino acids long. V was pared by 4 bases and J by 6 bases, with 18 bases between. Looked up from germline, CDR1 is SEHNR and CDR2 is FQNEAQ (reference sequence). CDR3 in amino acids: CASSYIRGFSDGYTF. Written as DNA, the CDR3 is TGTGCCAGCAGCTATATTAGGGGTTTTTCCGATGGCTACACCTTC.

This chain links TRBV7-2 with TRBJ2-5, with TRBD1 identical over 9 bases. V lost 4 bases, J lost 5 bases, and 11 bases stayed unmatched. This CDR3 has 16 residues. The germline V gene has CDR1 SGHTA and CDR2 FQGNSA. As DNA, the CDR3 is TGTGCCAGCAGCTACCGAGCGGGACAGGGTCAGGAGACCCAGTACTTC. This encodes CASSYRAGQGQETQYF.

The rearrangement uses TRBV29-1 and TRBJ1-2; D is unresolved. This CDR3 is built from 11 residues. Trimming cost V 4 bases and J 4 bases, with 7 bases left between them. Germline assignment: CDR1 SQVTM and CDR2 ANQGSEA. The CDR3 reads CSVGAVYGYTF. DNA for the CDR3: TGCAGCGTTGGGGCCGTCTATGGCTACACCTTC.

This clonotype was seen a few times. The chain links TRBV25-1 to TRBJ1-4; D gene uncertain. From germline, CDR1 is MGHDK and CDR2 SYGVNS. There are 15 residues in the CDR3. Trimming removed 8 bases at V and 8 bases at J, with 21 bases between. The CDR3 is CASPPRRAKREKLFF. In DNA, the CDR3 is TGTGCCAGCCCCCCCCGGAGGGCCAAAAGGGAAAAACTGTTTTTT.

This chain links TRBV25-1 with TRBJ2-7, with 7 bases that match TRBD2. The CDR3 is made up of 16 amino acids. In germline, CDR1 is MGHDK, CDR2 SYGVNS. The V gene end was trimmed by 5 bases and the J gene end by 4 bases; junction bases not matched to a gene: 14. The CDR3 coding sequence is TGTGCCAGCAGTCTGAACCCGGGACTAAACTCTTACGAGCAGTACTTC. Protein product: CASSLNPGLNSYEQYF.

This clonotype was found many times. The chain employs TRBV5-8 and TRBJ2-7, with 8 bases lining up with TRBD2. The V and J ends lost 5 bases and 6 bases, in that order; junction bases with no gene match: 7. Germline CDR1 and CDR2: SGHTS and YDEGEE. The CDR3 runs 13 residues. CDR3 in amino acids: CASRSSGRGEQYF. As DNA, the CDR3 is TGTGCCAGCAGGTCAAGCGGGAGAGGCGAGCAGTACTTC.

This clonotype was picked up a small number of times. It differs at one base from a far larger clone, so likely a read error. The chain combines TRBV2 with TRBJ2-7, with 7 bases matching TRBD1. The CDR3 extends over 13 amino acids. CDR1 is SNHLY and CDR2 is FYNNEI in the germline V gene. The DNA of the CDR3 is TGTGCCAGCAGTGGGACAGGAACCTACGAGCGGTACTTC. Its protein is CASSGTGTYERYF. Supplemented by reference TRBV2 and TRBJ2-7, the full variable domain reads EPEVTQTPSHQVTQMGQEVILRCVPISNHLYFYWYRQILGQKVEFLVSFYNNEISEKSEIFDDQFSVERPDGSNFTLKIRSTKLEDSAMYFCASSGTGTYERYFGPGTRLTVT.

This clonotype was detected a few times. The chain recombines TRBV7-3 with TRBJ1-5; weak D call: TRBD1 (5 bases). V lost 2 bases to trimming and J lost 0 bases, with 8 bases between them. The CDR3 spans 15 residues. From germline, CDR1 is SGHTA and CDR2 FQGTGA. The CDR3 spells CASSLGDPSNQPQHF. The CDR3 DNA is TGTGCCAGCAGCTTAGGGGACCCTAGCAATCAGCCCCAGCATTTT.

This clonotype has at least ten counts. The rearrangement joins TRBV20-1 to TRBJ2-2; D ambiguous. Trimming stripped 3 bases from V and 6 bases from J, with 5 bases between. The CDR3 length is 11 residues. CDR1 is DFQATT, CDR2 SNEGSKA, per germline (reference sequence). CDR3 DNA: TGCAGTGCTAGCGATTCCGGGGAGCTGTTTTTT. This codes for CSASDSGELFF.